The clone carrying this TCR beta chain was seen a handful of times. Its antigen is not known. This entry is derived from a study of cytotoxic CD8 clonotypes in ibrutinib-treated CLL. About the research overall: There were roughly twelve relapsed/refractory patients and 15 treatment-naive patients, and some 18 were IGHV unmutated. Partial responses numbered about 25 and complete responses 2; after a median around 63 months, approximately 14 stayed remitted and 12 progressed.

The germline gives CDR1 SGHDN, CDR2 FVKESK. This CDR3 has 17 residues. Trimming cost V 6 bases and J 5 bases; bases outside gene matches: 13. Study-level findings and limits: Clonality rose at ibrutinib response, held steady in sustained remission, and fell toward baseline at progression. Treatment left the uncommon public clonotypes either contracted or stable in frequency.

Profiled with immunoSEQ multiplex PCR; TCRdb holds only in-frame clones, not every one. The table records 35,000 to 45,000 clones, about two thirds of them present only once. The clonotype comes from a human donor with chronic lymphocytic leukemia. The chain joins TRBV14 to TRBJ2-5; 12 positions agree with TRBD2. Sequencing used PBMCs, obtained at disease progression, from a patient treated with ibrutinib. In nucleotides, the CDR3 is TGTGCCAGCAGTCAACGGACTAGCGGGGCAATTGGGGAGACCCAGTACTTC. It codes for CASSQRTSGAIGETQYF.